This T cell receptor beta chain came from a study of cytomegalovirus exposure and HLA in healthy donors. Turning to the study itself: A subsequent analysis stated that the 90 to 150 validation repertoires were run on the same platform as the 600 to 750 first-cohort repertoires.

The donors were in the approximately 120-subject validation cohort; that cohort was separate from the approximately 700-subject first cohort. The ends were cut back, 0 bases at V and 11 bases at J, with 14 bases in the middle. Germline-derived CDR1 and CDR2 are SGHKS and YYEKEE (reference sequence). This CDR3 comprises 13 residues. To note about this clone: Its cognate antigen is unknown.

Study-wide results and caveats: CMV antigen specificity was confirmed in vitro for a few CMV-associated chains. According to a subsequent analysis, TCR clusters identified in the first cohort showed a tendency to co-occur across the roughly 120 validation repertoires.

Clones were sequenced by immunoSEQ multiplex PCR, and TCRdb holds only the in-frame ones, with some missing. Of some 150,000 clones listed, over 90% were seen once; the top ten hold 1.5% to 2%. The sequenced sample consisted of PBMCs. This chain links TRBV5-5 with TRBJ1-2, with a tentative D call TRBD1 (5 bases). The sequence was obtained from a man aged 18 to 29 in good health and CMV-seropositive. The chain's CDR3 is CASSLDRVTAYTF. CDR3 DNA: TGTGCCAGCAGCTTGGATAGGGTGACAGCGTACACCTTC.